This T cell receptor beta chain is from a study of T cell changes during pregnancy in multiple sclerosis. Libraries were prepared by immunoSEQ multiplex PCR; TCRdb keeps only in-frame clonotypes and omits some of them. The sample has 74,000 or so clones, roughly nine tenths seen once. The CDR3 is 14 residues long. With 1 base clipped from V and 6 bases from J, the junction kept 3 bases outside the gene matches. Germline V gene lookup returns CDR1 MDHEN and CDR2 SYDVKM. This chain joins TRBV28 and TRBJ1-1; 9 nucleotides align to TRBD1. The input for sequencing was CD4+ T cells from peripheral blood mononuclear cells, taken before pregnancy. The receptor was isolated from a female donor with multiple sclerosis, enrolled in a pregnancy study. In nucleotides, the CDR3 is TGTGCCAGCAGTTTATCACGACAGGGGGCTGAAGCTTTCTTT. This codes for CASSLSRQGAEAFF.